Listed below are T cell receptor beta chains from one sample, sequenced in a study of shared clonotypes between healthy human individuals. Only in-frame clones appear in the TCRdb table, and some are missing; sequencing was by immunoSEQ multiplex PCR. The repertoire holds roughly 650,000 clones, with approximately 97% as singletons. Material for sequencing was naive CD4+ T cells sorted from blood. These receptors were obtained from a woman younger than 45 in good health. Both conserved end residues are trimmed from each CDR3. The order of the fields is CDR3 protein, V gene, J gene.

ASSGGSIPEQY	TRBV27	TRBJ2-7
ASSQDRGRNQPQH	TRBV4-1	TRBJ1-5
ASSSGSTGRETQY	TRBV11-2	TRBJ2-5
ASREGVNTEAF	TRBV5-1	TRBJ1-1
ASSAGTSSSYEQY	TRBV6-1	TRBJ2-7
ASSRVEGTDTQY	TRBV6-4	TRBJ2-3
AIRAGTGNYEQY	TRBV10-3	TRBJ2-7
ASRQGTAYEQY	TRBV6-4	TRBJ2-7
AWSVSSYEQY	TRBV30	TRBJ2-7
ASSWTSGSADTQY	TRBV27	TRBJ2-3
ASSYRAVGQPQH	TRBV5-8	TRBJ1-5
ASSREIAYEQY	TRBV6-5	TRBJ2-7
ASSLLGKLNTEAF	TRBV27	TRBJ1-1
ASSWRLAVYNEQF	TRBV7-8	TRBJ2-1
ASSPRDSYEQY	TRBV14	TRBJ2-7
ASSRSGLAGVAKNIQY	TRBV19	TRBJ2-4
ASSLARAGDSPLH	TRBV5-1	TRBJ1-6
ASSIMAKGGGHEQF	TRBV19	TRBJ2-1
ASSLTRGQRF	TRBV7-3	TRBJ1-1
ASSAPPAGDTQY	TRBV2	TRBJ2-3
ASSSLGTGWHEQY	TRBV28	TRBJ2-7
ASSQSSARDGRYEQY	TRBV23-1	TRBJ2-7
AISDTSNRGYT	TRBV10-3	TRBJ1-2
ASSYFLGDRPYEQY	TRBV4-1	TRBJ2-7
ASSYWQHGEKLF	TRBV6-5	TRBJ1-4
SVLRGTSGSAKNIQY	TRBV29-1	TRBJ2-4
ASSFPKGGGSYEQY	TRBV28	TRBJ2-7
ASSLGGTVYNEQF	TRBV5-1	TRBJ2-1
ASSRTSGIGGANVLT	TRBV14	TRBJ2-6
ASSYGPSYEQY	TRBV28	TRBJ2-7
SGGQQGSFSEAF	TRBV29-1	TRBJ1-1
ASRRQGADTEAF	TRBV6-4	TRBJ1-1
ASRTPGQAFEQY	TRBV6-5	TRBJ2-7
ASSYLAGGPYEQF	TRBV6-5	TRBJ2-1
AWSVAGMASQPQH	TRBV30	TRBJ1-5